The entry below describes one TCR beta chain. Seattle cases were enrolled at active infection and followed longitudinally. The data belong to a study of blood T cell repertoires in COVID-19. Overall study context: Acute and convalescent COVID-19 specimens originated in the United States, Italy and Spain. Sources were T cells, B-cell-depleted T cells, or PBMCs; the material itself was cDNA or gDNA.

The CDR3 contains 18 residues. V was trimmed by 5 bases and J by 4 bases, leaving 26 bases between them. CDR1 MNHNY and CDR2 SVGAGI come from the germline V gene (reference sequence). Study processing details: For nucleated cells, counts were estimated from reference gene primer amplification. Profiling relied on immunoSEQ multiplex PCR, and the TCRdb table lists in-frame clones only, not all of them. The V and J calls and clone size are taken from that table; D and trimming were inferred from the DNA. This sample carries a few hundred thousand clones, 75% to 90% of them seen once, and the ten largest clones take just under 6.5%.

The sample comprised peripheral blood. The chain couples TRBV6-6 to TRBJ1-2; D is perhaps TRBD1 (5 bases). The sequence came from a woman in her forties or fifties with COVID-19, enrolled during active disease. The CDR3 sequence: CASSHHRRGSQTSYGYTF. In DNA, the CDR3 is TGTGCCAGCAGTCATCACAGGCGGGGATCCCAAACCAGCTATGGCTACACCTTC.